These 2 T cell receptor beta chains were sequenced from one sample in a study of T cells after yellow fever vaccination. TCRdb used MiXCR to reprocess the 5' RACE reads, holding one entry per CDR3 protein. Altogether 150,000 to 200,000 distinct CDR3 sequences are present, approximately 10% being singletons, with the ten largest covering 35% to 45%. This specimen was CD8+ T cells sorted from PBMCs, taken 15 days after the yellow fever booster vaccination. The receptors were gathered from a man between 18 and 35 years old who received the YFV17D yellow fever vaccine.

This clonotype was seen a few times. The genes are TRBV6-1 and TRBJ2-1, with 8 bases aligning to TRBD1. The CDR3 is made up of 13 amino acids. Germline CDR1 MNHNS, CDR2 SASEGT. After removal of 7 bases from V and 9 bases from J, the junction contained 8 bases not matched to a gene. CDR3 sequence: CASTEWTGCEQFF. The CDR3 DNA sequence: TGTGCCAGCACGGAGTGGACAGGGTGTGAGCAGTTCTTC.

This clonotype was detected many times. The chain combines TRBV6-2 or TRBV6-3 with TRBJ2-7, with 10 bases lining up with TRBD1. The germline V gene has CDR1 MNHEY and CDR2 SVGEGT. This CDR3 is 13 amino acids long. The junction had 3 bases not matched to a gene; V was cut back by 8 bases and J by 2 bases. CDR3 nucleotides: TGTGCCAGCGGCGGACAGGGGGCCTACGAGCAGTACTTC. This translates into CASGGQGAYEQYF.